These 16 T cell receptor beta chains were sequenced from one sample in a study of blood T cell repertoires in COVID-19. Clones were sequenced by immunoSEQ multiplex PCR, and TCRdb holds only the in-frame ones, with some missing. This sample has almost 90,000 clones, with about nine tenths found just once. Sequencing used peripheral blood. These receptors were taken from a man aged 18 to 29 with COVID-19, enrolled during active disease.

This sequence joins TRBV4-1 and TRBJ2-7, with 7 positions matching TRBD2. The CDR3 has 16 residues. With 4 bases clipped from V and 0 bases from J, the junction kept 9 bases outside the gene matches. CDR1 is MGHRA, CDR2 YSYEKL, per germline. The CDR3 DNA follows: TGCGCCAGCAGCCGGGGTGGGGCTAGCGGCTCCTACGAGCAGTACTTC. Amino acids: CASSRGGASGSYEQYF.

The count of this clone is one. V usage is TRBV23-1 and J usage is TRBJ2-1; no definite D call. Being an ORF, TRBV23-1 has a function that is uncertain. The CDR3 runs to 16 residues. The V end was cut by 4 bases, the J end by 2 bases, with 15 bases between. This CDR3 is CASSLSSVSPYNEQFF. The CDR3, as DNA: TGCGCCAGCAGTCTGTCCAGCGTCAGCCCCTACAATGAGCAGTTCTTC.

The genes are TRBV19 and TRBJ2-3; D perhaps matches TRBD1 (6 bases). The V end lost 6 bases, the J end lost 6 bases, and 10 bases lay between the germline ends. The CDR3 loop spans 12 amino acids. CDR1 and CDR2 (germline): LNHDA, SQIVND (reference sequence). CDR3 in amino acids: CASRTGADTQYF. The CDR3, as DNA: TGTGCCAGTAGGACAGGAGCCGATACGCAGTATTTT. Drawing the rest from reference TRBV19 and TRBJ2-3, the complete variable domain is DGGITQSPKYLFRKEGQNVTLSCEQNLNHDAMYWYRQDPGQGLRLIYYSQIVNDFQKGDIAEGYSVSREKKESFPLTVTSAQKNPTAFYLCASRTGADTQYFGPGTRLTVL.

CDR3 nucleotides: TGTGCCAGCAGCCGACAAGCGGGAGTCATAGATACGCAGTATTTT. As protein: CASSRQAGVIDTQYF. This rearrangement joins TRBV6-5 to TRBJ2-3, with 8 bases fitting TRBD2. The CDR3 totals 15 residues. Losses at the gene ends were 6 bases for V and 5 bases for J; bases not matched to a gene: 10. Per the germline V gene, CDR1 is MNHEY and CDR2 is SVGAGI.

The V gene is TRBV6-6, the J gene TRBJ1-5, with unresolved D. Germline-derived CDR1 and CDR2 are MNHNY and SVGAGI (reference sequence). This CDR3 spans 13 amino acids. V lost 4 bases and J lost 7, with 11 bases in between. The CDR3: CASSSSEGQPQHF. For the CDR3, the DNA is TGTGCCAGCAGTTCCTCCGAGGGACAGCCCCAGCATTTT.

CDR3 sequence: CASSLASGGYEQYF. DNA of the CDR3: TGTGCCAGCAGCTTAGCCTCAGGGGGCTACGAGCAGTACTTC. The V call is TRBV11-1, the J call TRBJ2-7, with 7 bases fitting TRBD1. The germline V gene has CDR1 SGHAT and CDR2 FQDESV (reference sequence). Trimming at V came to 0 bases and at J to 3 bases, leaving 2 bases not matched to a gene. The CDR3 contains 14 residues.

This sequence joins TRBV4-3 and TRBJ2-5, with D possibly being TRBD2 (5 bases). V lost 0 bases and J lost 3, with 8 bases in between. CDR3 size: 14 residues. Germline CDR1 and CDR2: LGHNA and YSLEER. The CDR3 loop is CASSQDTGKETQYF. CDR3 sequence (DNA): TGCGCCAGCAGCCAAGATACGGGAAAAGAGACCCAGTACTTC.

The chain carries TRBV18 and TRBJ2-2; D is possibly TRBD2 (6 bases). Per the germline V gene, CDR1 is KGHSH and CDR2 is LQKENI. The CDR3 is 13 amino acids. V was cut by 10 bases and J by 2 bases, with 11 bases left in between. The CDR3 bases are TGTGCCACAACGGGGGTAAACACCGGGGAGCTGTTTTTT. Translation: CATTGVNTGELFF.

The chain couples TRBV3-1 (or the pseudogene TRBV3-2) to TRBJ2-7; TRBD2 aligns across 8 bases. V lost 2 bases to trimming and J lost 2 bases; unmatched junction nucleotides: 8. CDR3 length: 16 amino acids. Germline assignment: CDR1 LGHDT and CDR2 YNNKEL (reference sequence). This CDR3 reads CASSQNVLAGAYEQYF. The CDR3 region has the DNA TGTGCCAGCAGCCAAAATGTCCTAGCGGGCGCCTACGAGCAGTACTTC.

The V call is TRBV30, the J call TRBJ1-5; a weak D match, TRBD1 (5 bases). The V gene's germline CDR1 is GTSNPN and CDR2 SVGIG (reference sequence). V was shortened by 2 bases and J by 6 bases, with 8 bases between the two germline ends. CDR3 length: 12 residues. CDR3 in amino acids: CAWSTGFQPQHF. Written as DNA, the CDR3 is TGTGCCTGGAGTACAGGATTTCAGCCCCAGCATTTT.

This chain joins TRBV19 and TRBJ2-7; D is perhaps TRBD1 (5 bases). V lost 5 bases to trimming and J lost 0 bases, with 11 bases between them. This CDR3 spans 14 amino acids. CDR1 LNHDA and CDR2 SQIVND come from the germline V gene (reference sequence). CDR3 protein: CASSGALGSYEQYF. CDR3 nucleotide sequence: TGTGCCAGTAGTGGGGCGCTGGGCTCCTACGAGCAGTACTTC.

Only one count was recorded for this clone. The chain joins TRBV19 to TRBJ2-7; a weak D match, TRBD1 (7 bases). This CDR3 spans 15 amino acids. Germline lookup yields CDR1 LNHDA and CDR2 SQIVND (reference sequence). The V end was cut by 8 bases, the J end by 3 bases, with 20 bases between. This CDR3 reads CASGGTVQTLYEQYF. CDR3 DNA sequence: TGTGCCAGTGGCGGGACAGTACAAACCCTCTACGAGCAGTACTTC.

The chain combines TRBV5-1 with TRBJ2-7, with TRBD1 matching over 9 bases. Germline CDR1 is SGHRS and CDR2 is YFSETQ. The CDR3 has 16 amino acids. V lost 4 bases, J lost 3 bases, and 11 bases stayed unmatched. The CDR3 sequence: CASSPPGQGLGYEQYF. CDR3 DNA: TGCGCCAGCAGCCCCCCCGGACAGGGGCTGGGCTACGAGCAGTACTTC. The whole variable domain, filled in from reference TRBV5-1 and TRBJ2-7, reads KAGVTQTPRYLIKTRGQQVTLSCSPISGHRSVSWYQQTPGQGLQFLFEYFSETQRNKGNFPGRFSGRQFSNSRSEMNVSTLELGDSALYLCASSPPGQGLGYEQYFGPGTRLTVT.

This clone was counted between two and nine times. In DNA form, the CDR3 reads TGTGCCAGCAGCTCACCCAGTACTAGCGACCCCATGGGTACGCAGTATTTT. Translated: CASSSPSTSDPMGTQYF. This chain joins TRBV28 and TRBJ2-3, with 7 bases matching TRBD2. V lost 6 bases and J lost 8; bases outside the gene matches: 20. Germline CDR1 is MDHEN and CDR2 is SYDVKM. CDR3 length: 17 amino acids.

V and J are TRBV24-1 and TRBJ2-3; 8 bases match TRBD2. Germline V gene lookup returns CDR1 KGHDR and CDR2 SFDVKD. Trimming at V came to 2 bases and at J to 4 bases, leaving 10 bases not matched to a gene. CDR3 size: 17 residues. The CDR3, as DNA: TGTGCCACCAGTGATTCCCTAGGGACTAGTATCGCAGATACGCAGTATTTT. It encodes CATSDSLGTSIADTQYF.

J is TRBJ1-5 and V is TRBV6-6; D possibly corresponds to TRBD1 (6 bases). Trimming pared 5 bases from V and 0 bases from J, leaving 14 bases between. Germline V gene data show CDR1 as MNHNY and CDR2 as SVGAGI (reference sequence). The CDR3 length is 16 residues. The DNA for the CDR3 is TGTGCCAGCAGTATAGACGGACAGTATAGCAATCAGCCCCAGCATTTT. As protein: CASSIDGQYSNQPQHF.